This TCR beta chain appears in the sequencing data of a study of T cells in Graves' hyperthyroidism and ophthalmopathy. TCR beta CDR3 regions were amplified from RNA transcripts. HTBI primers were employed in a first-round RT-PCR of the TCR CDR3. MiXCR, applied by TCRdb to the multiplex PCR reads, yields one record per CDR3 protein. The table has 350,000 to 400,000 distinct CDR3 sequences, about 15% seen once. CDR3 length: 14 residues. Between the trimmed V and J ends, which lost 6 bases and 5 bases, there was a span of 13 bases. In germline, CDR1 is MDHEN, CDR2 SYDVKM. This clonotype appeared a few times.

The sequenced sample consisted of blood. This sequence was found in a woman aged 55-69 years with Graves' hyperthyroidism. V is TRBV28 and J is TRBJ1-4, with TRBD1 as a possible D gene (5 bases). CDR3 coding DNA: TGTGCCAGCAGCCCCCTTCCAGGGAATGAAAAACTGTTTTTT. This encodes CASSPLPGNEKLFF.